The clone carrying this TCR beta chain was recorded only once. These data are taken from a study of blood T cell repertoires in COVID-19. The data were produced by immunoSEQ multiplex PCR, yet TCRdb's version contains in-frame clones alone and is incomplete. The top ten hold 12% of the sample, which has about 210,000 clones, about four fifths seen once. CDR3 size: 17 residues. The germline gives CDR1 MNHEY, CDR2 SMNVEV (reference sequence). J gave up 3 bases and V 6 bases, and 12 bases lay outside the gene matches. The specimen sequenced was peripheral blood. The origin of this receptor is a middle-aged woman with acute or convalescent COVID-19. The chain links TRBV27 to TRBJ2-7; 12 nucleotides match TRBD1. This CDR3 reads CASSYTLGQGAFYEQYF. CDR3 coding DNA: TGTGCCAGCAGCTATACGTTGGGACAGGGGGCGTTCTACGAGCAGTACTTC.